The 10 T cell receptor beta chains reported below all come from one sample, sequenced in a study of OX40 agonist ivuxolimab in advanced cancers. Profiling relied on immunoSEQ multiplex PCR, and the TCRdb table lists in-frame clones only, not all of them. Seen here are tens of thousands of clones, 85% to 90% observed once, and the top ten hold more than 1.5%. The sample was CD4+ or CD8+ T cells sorted from blood, taken in a trial of the OX40 agonist ivuxolimab. These receptors all stem from an adult with an advanced solid tumor such as melanoma, head and neck, liver or kidney cancer.

The chain combines TRBV6-5 with TRBJ2-2; weak D call: TRBD2 (5 bases). The germline gives CDR1 MNHEY, CDR2 SVGAGI. The CDR3 runs 14 residues. V was trimmed by 5 bases and J by 7 bases, leaving 14 bases between them. CDR3 sequence reads: CASSRYREHGELFF. CDR3 bases: TGTGCCAGCAGTCGTTATCGGGAACACGGGGAGCTGTTTTTT.

This sequence joins TRBV5-5 and TRBJ1-3; D perhaps matches TRBD1 (6 bases). This CDR3 has 17 residues. The V gene's germline CDR1 is SGHKS and CDR2 YYEKEE (reference sequence). Trimming stripped 2 bases from V and 0 bases from J, with 15 bases between. The CDR3 nucleotides are TGTGCCAGCAGCTTTCAGGGGCAGGGATTCTCTGGAAACACCATATATTTT. Protein: CASSFQGQGFSGNTIYF. Drawing the rest from reference TRBV5-5 and TRBJ1-3, the complete variable domain is DAGVTQSPTHLIKTRGQQVTLRCSPISGHKSVSWYQQVLGQGPQFIFQYYEKEERGRGNFPDRFSARQFPNYSSELNVNALLLGDSALYLCASSFQGQGFSGNTIYFGEGSWLTVV.

V gene TRBV5-5 combines with J gene TRBJ1-1, with TRBD1 as a possible D gene (6 bases). Trimming took off 5 bases at V and 2 bases at J, with 16 bases between the two ends. This CDR3 spans 15 amino acids. The germline V gene has CDR1 SGHKS and CDR2 YYEKEE (reference sequence). CDR3 amino acids: CASSQEWGANTEAFF. The CDR3 coding sequence is TGTGCCAGCAGTCAAGAGTGGGGGGCTAACACTGAAGCTTTCTTT. The full variable domain, with the rest looked up from reference TRBV5-5 and TRBJ1-1, is DAGVTQSPTHLIKTRGQQVTLRCSPISGHKSVSWYQQVLGQGPQFIFQYYEKEERGRGNFPDRFSARQFPNYSSELNVNALLLGDSALYLCASSQEWGANTEAFFGQGTRLTVV.

The V and J genes are TRBV15 and TRBJ2-7; D is possibly TRBD1 (5 bases). Germline values: CDR1 LNHNV, CDR2 YYDKDF (reference sequence). The V end was cut by 3 bases, the J end by 7 bases, with 22 bases between. This CDR3 comprises 16 residues. The DNA for the CDR3 is TGTGCCACCAGCAGTGGACACGAATCAGGTACACGGGAGCAGTACTTC. This gives the protein CATSSGHESGTREQYF.

The chain uses TRBV6-6 and TRBJ1-1; D gene uncertain. The CDR3 loop spans 15 amino acids. Germline V CDR1 and CDR2: MNHNY, SVGAGI (reference sequence). The ends were cut back, 4 bases at V and 2 bases at J, with 14 bases in the middle. The CDR3 DNA sequence: TGTGCCAGCAGTTCCAACACAGCAGTCAACACTGAAGCTTTCTTT. Its translation is CASSSNTAVNTEAFF.

This chain links TRBV28 with TRBJ1-6; D is unclear. V was shortened by 5 bases and J by 10 bases, with 18 bases between the two germline ends. The CDR3 consists of 15 residues. Germline loops: CDR1 MDHEN, CDR2 SYDVKM. CDR3 amino acids: CASSLTREIGSPLHF. CDR3 nucleotides: TGTGCCAGCAGTCTAACCCGGGAAATAGGGTCACCCCTCCACTTT.

The chain employs TRBV5-1 and TRBJ2-1; 7 bases are a match to TRBD2. This CDR3 spans 15 amino acids. CDR1 and CDR2 (germline): SGHRS, YFSETQ. The ends lost 4 bases at V and 1 base at J; junction bases unmatched: 5. CDR3 DNA sequence: TGCGCCAGCAGCCCGTCAGCGGGGTCCTACAATGAGCAGTTCTTC. The encoded protein is CASSPSAGSYNEQFF.

Details on this clone: At one boundary the junction diverges from the germline segment, which might be a read error. The chain employs TRBV7-7 and TRBJ1-4; D gene uncertain. The CDR3 length is 13 residues. Germline V lookup: CDR1 SSHAT, CDR2 FNYEAQ (reference sequence). The CDR3: CASSPDPTGKLFF. CDR3 nucleotide sequence: TGTGCTAGCAGCCCGGACCCTACGGGAAAACTGTTTTTT.

This rearrangement joins TRBV7-2 to TRBJ2-2; 10 bases are shared with TRBD2. CDR1 and CDR2 (germline): SGHTA, FQGNSA. The CDR3 has 15 amino acids. The V segment lost 3 bases and the J segment 7 bases; nucleotides outside the gene matches: 5. CDR3 nucleotides: TGTGCCAGCAGCTTCCTAGCGGGGGAGGACGGGGAGCTGTTTTTT. As protein: CASSFLAGEDGELFF.

The rearrangement links TRBV2 to TRBJ2-1; D is possibly TRBD2 (6 bases). Per germline, CDR1 SNHLY and CDR2 FYNNEI. This CDR3 contains 14 residues. The V and J ends lost 4 bases and 2 bases respectively, with 9 bases between them. This chain's CDR3 is CASSAGLAYNEQFF. In nucleotides, the CDR3 is TGTGCCAGCAGTGCGGGACTGGCCTACAATGAGCAGTTCTTC.